Below, 3 T cell receptor beta chains from the same sample are listed, as sequenced in a study of T cell responses to AZD1222 COVID-19 vaccine. TCRdb keeps only in-frame clones here, not all; method: immunoSEQ multiplex PCR. The table records over 200,000 clones, roughly 94% of them present only once. The sample was peripheral blood, taken 28 days after the second dose of the MenACWY control vaccine. These TCRs come from an adult who received the MenACWY meningococcal vaccine as a control.

The chain joins TRBV3-1 (or the pseudogene TRBV3-2) to TRBJ2-3; D is uncertain. CDR1 and CDR2 (germline): LGHDT, YNNKEL (reference sequence). The V end was cut by 4 bases, the J end by 1 base, with 6 bases between. CDR3 length equals 13 residues. DNA for the CDR3: TGTGCCAGCAGCCGGATGGGCACAGATACGCAGTATTTT. Protein sequence: CASSRMGTDTQYF.

The chain combines TRBV28 with TRBJ1-6; D gene unclear. Per germline, CDR1 MDHEN and CDR2 SYDVKM. The CDR3 extends over 14 amino acids. The V end lost 4 bases, the J end lost 8 bases, and 12 bases lay between the germline ends. The CDR3 nucleotides are TGTGCCAGCAGTTGGGATGAGGGTCATTCACCCCTCCACTTT. Translating it yields CASSWDEGHSPLHF.

The genes are TRBV21-1 and TRBJ2-1; the table's D call of TRBD1 was not tested on the DNA. TRBV21-1 is a known pseudogene. CDR3 length equals 15 residues. CDR3 DNA: TGTGCCAGCAGCATCCACAGGGGGCATTACAATGAGCAGTTCTTC. It specifies CASSIHRGHYNEQFF.